These T cell receptor beta chains were read from a single sample in a study of cytomegalovirus exposure and HLA in healthy donors. The method was immunoSEQ multiplex PCR; TCRdb's version includes in-frame clones alone and lacks a portion of them. The table has roughly 100,000 clones, over 8% seen once. Sequencing input: PBMCs. Receptor source: a middle-aged man in good health and CMV-seropositive. The CDR3 runs from the conserved cysteine through the conserved F or W. Clone size is not always given. Where it is, it says once, few, many or a class for expanded clones.

TRBV5-1	few	TRBJ1-1	CASRTGGMNTEAFF
TRBV29-1	few	TRBJ2-3	CSVTSGVDTQYF
TRBV5-1	many	TRBJ1-6	CALGGGGSYNSPLHF
TRBV5-6	many	TRBJ1-3	CASTFPSGNTIYF
TRBV4-2	-	TRBJ2-7	CASSVLAGPYEQYF
TRBV29-1	-	TRBJ2-5	CSVITGVETQYF
TRBV5-1	-	TRBJ2-5	CASSTGTGETQYF
TRBV15	-	TRBJ2-7	CATSRDWGQNYEQYF
TRBV29-1	-	TRBJ1-5	CSVEGGGLVIQPQHF
TRBV30	-	TRBJ2-3	CAWSGLAGVGDTQYF
TRBV4-1	few	TRBJ1-5	CASSQREGNQPQHF
TRBV4-1	few	TRBJ2-3	CASSPGLAGGDTQYF
TRBV10-3	-	TRBJ2-1	CAISSGQGKVGEQFF
TRBV7-9	few	TRBJ2-5	CASSLVAVGETQYF
TRBV6-5	-	TRBJ1-1	CASSPRRQMNTEAFF
TRBV7-3	few	TRBJ2-7	CASSLGQQGAYEQYF
TRBV21-1	few	TRBJ2-4	CASSKGLEGCKNIQYF